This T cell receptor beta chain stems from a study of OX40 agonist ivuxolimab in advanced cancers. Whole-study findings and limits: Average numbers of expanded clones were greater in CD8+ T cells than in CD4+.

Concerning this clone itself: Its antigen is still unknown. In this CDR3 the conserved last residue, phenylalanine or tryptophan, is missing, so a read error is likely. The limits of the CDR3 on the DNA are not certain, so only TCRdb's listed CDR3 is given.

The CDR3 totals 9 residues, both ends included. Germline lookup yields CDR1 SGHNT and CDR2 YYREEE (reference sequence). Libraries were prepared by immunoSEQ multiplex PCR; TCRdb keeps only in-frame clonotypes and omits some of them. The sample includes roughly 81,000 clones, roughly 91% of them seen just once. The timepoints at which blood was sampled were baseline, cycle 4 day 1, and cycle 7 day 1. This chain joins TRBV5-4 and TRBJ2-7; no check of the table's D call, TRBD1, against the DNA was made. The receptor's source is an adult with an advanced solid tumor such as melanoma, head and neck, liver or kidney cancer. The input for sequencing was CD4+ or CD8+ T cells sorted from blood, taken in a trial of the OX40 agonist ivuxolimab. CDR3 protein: CASSFGQEG.